This TCR beta chain came from a study of cytomegalovirus exposure and HLA in healthy donors (TCRdb year 2017). Context from the whole study: According to an earlier analysis of around 600 of the donors, 200 million or so T cells yielded 117 million unique TCR beta sequences and about 300 Gb of sequence data. Approximately 310 gigabases of sequencing data and about 92 million unique TCR sequences made up an early release that covered around 640 HLA-typed donors. The genetic ancestry cluster associated with self-reported Caucasian donors included about 84% of the approximately 430 genotyped donors. The aim of the study was to test whether cataloging public T cell receptors could identify signatures of past pathogen exposure. The study used immunosequencing to profile the T cell repertoires of more than 650 subjects and linked those repertoires to cytomegalovirus serostatus. A separate validation cohort of about 110 different subjects was used in addition to the roughly 670-subject first cohort. To predict cytomegalovirus infection status, the study combined high-throughput TCR immunosequencing, statistical association of individual TCRs with disease status, and machine learning. A later analysis re-analyzed previously published TCR beta repertoires from approximately 700 donors and added high-resolution HLA genotyping to study TCR occurrence patterns. Rather than using new phenotypic data, the later analysis identified candidate immune exposures from TCR beta sequences and from how often those sequences occurred across donors. To decide whether each TCR beta V gene segment behaved as functional or pseudogenic, an earlier analysis of some 580 of the donors relied on high-throughput TCR beta sequencing. Donor age, sex, ethnicity and CMV serostatus were compiled together with the repertoire data. Genome-wide SNP genotypes for about 65% of the roughly 670 donors were used in a later genetic analysis, which treated that subset as a discovery cohort. All discovery cohort repertoires had been generated on a single sequencing platform. Both class I and class II loci were covered by HLA typing, at four-digit resolution. The number of donors typed differed by locus, with roughly 629-640 for A, B, C, DRB1 and DQB1, around 500 for DQA1, 606 for DPA1, and some 440 for DPB1. About five DR-DQ haplotypes were handled as single units for association and clustering, since linkage in the cohort was strong. On average, around 240,000 unique TCR beta nucleotide sequences were sequenced per donor among 300 to 500 genotyped donors of the cohort, with roughly 18% of those sequences being non-productive.

The cohort was made up of roughly 670 healthy bone marrow donors. All cohort members were sampled while nominally healthy, although unrecorded immune exposures were likely present. The donor tested CMV seronegative and was one of the 352 seronegative cohort members. A peripheral blood sample was provided by each donor, and peripheral blood mononuclear cells were used for TCR beta sequencing. The Qiagen DNeasy Blood Extraction Kit was used to extract genomic DNA from the blood cell samples. Results and caveats for the whole study, not just this receptor: This cohort had only TCR beta chains sequenced, and the lack of alpha or paired-chain data limited which features could be detected. Sequencing depth was assumed to be roughly uniform across donors in the presence/absence analyses, though that assumption may not hold. Because HLA typing was unavailable for some donors at each locus, only the typed subset was used in association tests. A few of the identified cytomegalovirus-associated TCR beta chains were confirmed in vitro to be specific for cytomegalovirus antigens. A further reported finding was that TCR beta sequences accurately predicted the HLA-A and HLA-B alleles for most subjects in the first cohort. An association between a missense DCLRE1C variant and V-gene and J-gene trimming of TCR beta chains was found in a later genetic analysis and replicated in an independent cohort. According to a later analysis, TCR association rates differed among HLA loci, with DRB1 alleles showing the most associated TCRs and HLA-C alleles showing the fewest. For the cohort, immune exposure information was limited to CMV serostatus. In a later analysis, some 18,000 TCR beta sequences were associated with specific HLA alleles at a false discovery rate of 0.05. According to a later analysis, most CMV-associated TCR beta chains appeared to be HLA-restricted, and the HLA associations seemed to be driven largely by CMV exposure. Most TCR sequences were seen in very few donors, while some public TCRs were found in many individuals. The classifier was reported to diagnose cytomegalovirus status with high specificity and sensitivity in both the original and validation cohorts. In an earlier analysis of about 540 of the donors, most TCR beta V segments were observed in productive rearrangements about 87% or about 30% of the time, broadly matching IMGT annotations. Compared with the approximately 670-donor mean, donors in an Asian-associated ancestry cluster had fewer N-insertions in productive TCRs, according to a later genetic analysis. The authors suggested that the approach could potentially be generalized to other disease states and immunological phenotypes. In the study, roughly 160 TCR beta chains were listed as associated with cytomegalovirus. In a later analysis, HLA-associated TCR beta chains were found to be more clonally expanded and to have lower generation probabilities than equally common non-associated chains. When HLA alleles, especially DR and DQ, strongly co-occurred, attributing TCR associations to individual alleles was difficult. A cluster of highly shared sequence variants was judged likely to be a technical artifact of the sequencing pipeline. According to a later analysis, parvovirus B19, influenza, CMV and Epstein-Barr virus appeared linked to several top co-occurrence clusters. The earlier analysis of about 600 of the donors excluded roughly 17 rarely observed V segments, including chromosome 9 orphons, because counts were too low. Some IMGT-functional V segments, including TRBV6-2 and TRBV6-3, could not be distinguished by the 87-base-pair reads and were therefore excluded. Correlated functional status among segregating V segments might reflect linkage disequilibrium, but an unknown experimental factor could not be ruled out.

As regards this clone: The antigen it binds to is not known. No qualities accompany the bases; no much larger clone lies one base away.

The protocol used for the library was the immunoSEQ multiplex PCR assay. For the multiplex PCR, a mixture combining 60 forward primers for TCR Vbeta segments and 13 reverse primers for TCR Jbeta segments was used. A multiplex PCR assay on genomic DNA amplified the CDR3 region of rearranged TCR beta genes. The Illumina HiSeq System was used to sequence the amplified TCR beta libraries as 87-base-pair reads. Processing in the source paper ran as follows. In a later analysis, tens of millions of unique TCR beta chains were counted across the roughly 670 repertoires, and roughly 10 million of these chains were shared by at least two donors. Raw reads were error-corrected and collapsed into unique sequences by a nearest-neighbor algorithm in which closely related sequences were merged to remove PCR and sequencing errors. CDR3 sequences were aligned to IMGT reference sequences to assign V, D and J gene segments. Each retained sequence needed at least a six-nucleotide match to both a V gene segment and a J gene segment. Rearrangements were called productive when the CDR3 lacked stop codons and stayed in frame with V and J; all others were non-productive. CDR3 was defined by IMGT convention, running from the second conserved V-encoded cysteine to the conserved J-encoded phenylalanine. In an earlier analysis of more than 550 of the donors, sequences lacking an unambiguous match to a single V gene segment were excluded. In an earlier analysis of approximately 560 of the donors, a V segment was called functional when productive rearrangements were above 56.7%, and segregating when the standard deviation between donors exceeded 5%. To diagnose cytomegalovirus status from the catalog of TCR beta chain sequences, a statistical classification framework was built. A later analysis assigned V and J genes by comparing TCR nucleotide sequences with IMGT/GENE-DB human TR gene sequences. In a later analysis, CDR3 sequences and most-parsimonious VDJ recombination scenarios were assigned using the TCRdist pipeline. In a later analysis, each TCR beta chain was defined by its CDR3 amino acid sequence together with its V-gene family, and reads without a unique V-gene family were excluded. A later analysis removed 500 to 650 highly shared, low-generation-probability nucleotide sequences to deal with suspected cross-contamination and a sequencing artifact. For each public chain, a later analysis derived a clonal expansion index from normalized ranks of inferred template counts within each repertoire. A later analysis computed generation probabilities with a VDJ recombination model fitted to out-of-frame rearrangements, and checked the results against IGoR. A later analysis scored TCR-TCR, TCR-HLA and TCR-CMV co-occurrence with hypergeometric tests, applying a repertoire-size bias correction to TCR pairs. In a later analysis, false discovery rates were estimated by permuting HLA or CMV assignments 20 times. In a later analysis, co-occurring TCRs were grouped using DBSCAN, with TCRdist sequence similarity added in when clustering inside HLA-allele-positive subsets. Repertoires with fewer than 30,000 or more than 120,000 public chains, plus five repertoires with anomalous nucleotide sharing, were excluded from co-occurrence clustering. TCRdb obtained this table from immuneACCESS and retained in-frame rearrangements with V and J assigned. These tables miss some clones; where compared with another copy, unresolved V genes account for less than half of the shortfall, and the remainder is unexplained. V and J calls plus clone size are reproduced from that table; the DNA served to infer D and trimming. Counted in this sample were around 140,000 clones; roughly 80% of them appeared once. The leading ten clones occupy roughly 1% of the sample.

V is clipped by 4 bases and J by 4 bases, and the sequence between their germline boundaries is 14 bases long. CDR1 SGHTA and CDR2 FQGNSA were looked up in the germline V gene. The CDR3 has 14 amino acids, counting the end cysteine and phenylalanine. The sequence is cut down to CDR3 DNA, 42 bases in frame from base 1. Material for sequencing was PBMCs. The rearrangement combines TRBV7-2 with TRBJ2-7; the D gene is perhaps TRBD1, from 5 matching bases. This clonotype was sampled from an older woman in good health and CMV-seronegative. The CDR3 protein sequence reads: CASSSQGPRYEQYF. The DNA sequence is TGTGCCAGCAGCTCGCAGGGTCCGAGGTACGAGCAGTACTTC.